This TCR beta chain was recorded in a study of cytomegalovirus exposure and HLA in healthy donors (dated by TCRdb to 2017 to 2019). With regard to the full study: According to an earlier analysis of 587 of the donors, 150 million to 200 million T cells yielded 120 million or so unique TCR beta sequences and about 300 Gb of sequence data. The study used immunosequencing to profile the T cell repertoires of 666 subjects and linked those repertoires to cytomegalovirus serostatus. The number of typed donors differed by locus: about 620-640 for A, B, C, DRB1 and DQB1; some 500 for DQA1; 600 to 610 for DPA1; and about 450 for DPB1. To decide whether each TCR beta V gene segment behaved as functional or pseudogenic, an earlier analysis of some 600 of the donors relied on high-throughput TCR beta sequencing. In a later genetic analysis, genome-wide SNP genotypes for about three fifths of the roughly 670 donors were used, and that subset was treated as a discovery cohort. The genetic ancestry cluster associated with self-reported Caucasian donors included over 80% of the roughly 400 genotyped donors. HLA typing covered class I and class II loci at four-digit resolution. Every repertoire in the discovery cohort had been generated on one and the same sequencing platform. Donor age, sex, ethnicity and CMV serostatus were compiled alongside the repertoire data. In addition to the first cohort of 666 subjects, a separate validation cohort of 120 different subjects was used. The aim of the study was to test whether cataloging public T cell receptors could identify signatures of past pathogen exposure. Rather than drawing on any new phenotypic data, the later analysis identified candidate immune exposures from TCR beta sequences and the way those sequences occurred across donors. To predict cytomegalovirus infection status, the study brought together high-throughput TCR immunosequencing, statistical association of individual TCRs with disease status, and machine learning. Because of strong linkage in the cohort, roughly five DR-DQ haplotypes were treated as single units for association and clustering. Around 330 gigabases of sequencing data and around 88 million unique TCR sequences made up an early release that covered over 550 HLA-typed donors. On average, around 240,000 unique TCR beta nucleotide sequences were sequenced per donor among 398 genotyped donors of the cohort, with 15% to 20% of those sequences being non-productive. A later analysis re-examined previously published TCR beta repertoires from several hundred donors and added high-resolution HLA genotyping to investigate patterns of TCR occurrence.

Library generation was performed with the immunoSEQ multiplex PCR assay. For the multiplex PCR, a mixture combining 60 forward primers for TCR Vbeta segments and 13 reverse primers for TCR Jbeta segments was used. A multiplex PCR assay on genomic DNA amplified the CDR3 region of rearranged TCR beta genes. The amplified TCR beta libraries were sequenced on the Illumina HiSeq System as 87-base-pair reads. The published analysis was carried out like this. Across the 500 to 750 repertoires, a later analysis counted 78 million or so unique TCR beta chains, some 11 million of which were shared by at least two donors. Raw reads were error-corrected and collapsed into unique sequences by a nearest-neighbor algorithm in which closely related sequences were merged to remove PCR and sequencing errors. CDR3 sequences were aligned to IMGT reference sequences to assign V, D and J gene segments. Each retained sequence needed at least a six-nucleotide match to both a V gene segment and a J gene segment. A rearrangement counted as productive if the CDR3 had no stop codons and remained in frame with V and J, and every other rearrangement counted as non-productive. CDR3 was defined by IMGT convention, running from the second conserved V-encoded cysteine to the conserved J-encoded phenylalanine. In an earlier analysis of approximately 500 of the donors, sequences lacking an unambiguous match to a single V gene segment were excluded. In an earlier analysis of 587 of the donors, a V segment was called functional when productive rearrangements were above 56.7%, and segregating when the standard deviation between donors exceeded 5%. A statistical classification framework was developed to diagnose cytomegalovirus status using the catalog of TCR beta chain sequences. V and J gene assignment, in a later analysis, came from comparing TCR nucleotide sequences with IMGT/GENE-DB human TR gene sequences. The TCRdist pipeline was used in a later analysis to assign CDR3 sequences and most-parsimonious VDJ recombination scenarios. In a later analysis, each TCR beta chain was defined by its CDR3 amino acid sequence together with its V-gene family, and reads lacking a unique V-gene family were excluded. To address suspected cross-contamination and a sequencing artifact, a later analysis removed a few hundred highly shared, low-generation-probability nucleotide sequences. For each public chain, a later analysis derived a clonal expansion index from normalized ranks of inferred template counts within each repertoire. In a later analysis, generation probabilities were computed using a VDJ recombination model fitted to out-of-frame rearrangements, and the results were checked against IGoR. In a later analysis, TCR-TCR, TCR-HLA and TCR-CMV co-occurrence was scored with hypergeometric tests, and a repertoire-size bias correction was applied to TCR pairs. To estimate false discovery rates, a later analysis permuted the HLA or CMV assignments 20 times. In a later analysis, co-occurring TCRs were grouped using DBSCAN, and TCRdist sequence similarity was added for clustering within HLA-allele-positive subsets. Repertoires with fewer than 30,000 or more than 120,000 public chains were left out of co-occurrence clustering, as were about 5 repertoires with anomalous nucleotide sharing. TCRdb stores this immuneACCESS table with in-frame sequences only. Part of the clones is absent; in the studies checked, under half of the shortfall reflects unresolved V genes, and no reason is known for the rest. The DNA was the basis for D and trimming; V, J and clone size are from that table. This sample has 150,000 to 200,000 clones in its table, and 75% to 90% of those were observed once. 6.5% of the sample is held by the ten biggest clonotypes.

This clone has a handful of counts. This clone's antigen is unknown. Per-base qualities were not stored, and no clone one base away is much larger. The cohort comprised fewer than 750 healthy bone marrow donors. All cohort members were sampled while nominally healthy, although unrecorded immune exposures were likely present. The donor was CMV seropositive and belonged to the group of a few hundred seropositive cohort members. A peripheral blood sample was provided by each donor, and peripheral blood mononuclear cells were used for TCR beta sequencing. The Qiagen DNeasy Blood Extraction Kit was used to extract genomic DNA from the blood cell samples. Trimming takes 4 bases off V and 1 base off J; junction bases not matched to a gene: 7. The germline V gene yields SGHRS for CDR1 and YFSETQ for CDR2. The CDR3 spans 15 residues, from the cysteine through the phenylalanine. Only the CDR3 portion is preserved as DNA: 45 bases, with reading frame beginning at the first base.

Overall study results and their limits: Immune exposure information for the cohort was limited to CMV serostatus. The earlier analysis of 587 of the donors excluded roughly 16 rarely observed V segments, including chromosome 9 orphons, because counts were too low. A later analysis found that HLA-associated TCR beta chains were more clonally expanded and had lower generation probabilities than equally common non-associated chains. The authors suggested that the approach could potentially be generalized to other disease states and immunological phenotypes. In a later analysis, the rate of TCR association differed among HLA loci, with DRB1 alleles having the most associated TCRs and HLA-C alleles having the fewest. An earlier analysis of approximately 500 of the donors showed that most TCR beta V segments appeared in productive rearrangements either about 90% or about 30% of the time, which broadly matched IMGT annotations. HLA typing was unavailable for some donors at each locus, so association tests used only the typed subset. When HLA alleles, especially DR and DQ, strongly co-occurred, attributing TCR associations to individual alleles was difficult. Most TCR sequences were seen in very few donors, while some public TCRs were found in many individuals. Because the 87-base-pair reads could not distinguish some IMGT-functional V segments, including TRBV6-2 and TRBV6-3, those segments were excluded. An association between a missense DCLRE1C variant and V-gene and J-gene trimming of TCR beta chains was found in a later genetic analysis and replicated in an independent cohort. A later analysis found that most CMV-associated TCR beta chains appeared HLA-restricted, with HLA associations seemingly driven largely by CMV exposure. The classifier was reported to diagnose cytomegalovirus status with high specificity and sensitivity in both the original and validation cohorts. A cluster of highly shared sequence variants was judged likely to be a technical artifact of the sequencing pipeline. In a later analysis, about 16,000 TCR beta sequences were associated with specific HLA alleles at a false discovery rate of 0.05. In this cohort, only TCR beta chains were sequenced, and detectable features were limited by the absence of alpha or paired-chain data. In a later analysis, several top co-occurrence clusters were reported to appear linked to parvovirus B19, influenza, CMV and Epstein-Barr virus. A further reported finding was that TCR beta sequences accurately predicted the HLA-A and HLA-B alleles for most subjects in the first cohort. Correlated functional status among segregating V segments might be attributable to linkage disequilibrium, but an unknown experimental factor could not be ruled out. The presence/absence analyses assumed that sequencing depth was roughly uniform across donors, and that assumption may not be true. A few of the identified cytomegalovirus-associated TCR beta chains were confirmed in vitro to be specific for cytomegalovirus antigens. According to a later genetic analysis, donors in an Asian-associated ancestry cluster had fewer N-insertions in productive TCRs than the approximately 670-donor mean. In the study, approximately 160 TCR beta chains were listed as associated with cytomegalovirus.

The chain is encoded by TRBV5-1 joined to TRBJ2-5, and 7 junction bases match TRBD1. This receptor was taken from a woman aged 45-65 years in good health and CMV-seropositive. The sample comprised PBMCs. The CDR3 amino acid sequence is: CASSRRQGIQETQYF. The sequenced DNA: TGCGCCAGCAGCAGACGACAGGGTATCCAAGAGACCCAGTACTTC.